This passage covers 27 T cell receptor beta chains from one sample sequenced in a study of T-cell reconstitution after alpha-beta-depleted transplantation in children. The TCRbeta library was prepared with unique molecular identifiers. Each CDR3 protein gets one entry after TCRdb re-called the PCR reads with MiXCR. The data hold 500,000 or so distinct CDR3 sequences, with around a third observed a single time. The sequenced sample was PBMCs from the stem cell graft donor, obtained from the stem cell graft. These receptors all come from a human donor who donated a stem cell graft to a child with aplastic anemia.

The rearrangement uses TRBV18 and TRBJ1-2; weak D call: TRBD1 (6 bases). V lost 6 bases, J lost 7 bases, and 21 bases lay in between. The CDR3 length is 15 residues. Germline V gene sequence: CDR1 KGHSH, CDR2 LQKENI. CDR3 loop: CASSFPGEGETGYTF. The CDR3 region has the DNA TGTGCCAGCTCCTTTCCCGGTGAGGGGGAGACTGGCTACACCTTC.

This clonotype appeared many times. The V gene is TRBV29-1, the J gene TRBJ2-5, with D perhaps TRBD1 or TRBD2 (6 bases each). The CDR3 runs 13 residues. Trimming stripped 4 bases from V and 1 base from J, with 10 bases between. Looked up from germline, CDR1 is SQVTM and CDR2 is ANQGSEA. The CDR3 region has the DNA TGCAGCGTTGGAGGGGGAGGCCAAGAGACCCAGTACTTC. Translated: CSVGGGGQETQYF.

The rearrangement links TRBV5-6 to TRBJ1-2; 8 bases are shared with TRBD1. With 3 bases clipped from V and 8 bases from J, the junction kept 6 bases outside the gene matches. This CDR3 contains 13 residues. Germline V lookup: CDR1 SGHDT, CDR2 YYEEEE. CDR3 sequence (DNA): TGTGCCAGCAGCTACTGGACAGGGAGAGGCTACACCTTC. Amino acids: CASSYWTGRGYTF.

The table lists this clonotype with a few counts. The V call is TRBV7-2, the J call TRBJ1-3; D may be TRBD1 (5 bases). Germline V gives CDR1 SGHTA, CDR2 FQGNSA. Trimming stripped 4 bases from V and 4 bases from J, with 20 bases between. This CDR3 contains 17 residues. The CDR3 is CASSSQGVRVPGNTIYF. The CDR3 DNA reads TGTGCCAGCAGCTCGCAGGGCGTGAGGGTTCCCGGAAACACCATATATTTT.

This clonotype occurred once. CDR3 DNA: TGTGCCAGCAGTTACGGGACTAGCGGGAGTTTATCGAGTTACAATGAGCAGTTCTTC. Translated: CASSYGTSGSLSSYNEQFF. V and J are TRBV6-5 and TRBJ2-1; 14 nucleotides agree with TRBD2. The CDR3 is 19 amino acids. The J segment lost 4 bases and the V segment lost 2 bases, leaving 10 bases of the junction unmatched. CDR1 MNHEY and CDR2 SVGAGI come from the germline V gene.

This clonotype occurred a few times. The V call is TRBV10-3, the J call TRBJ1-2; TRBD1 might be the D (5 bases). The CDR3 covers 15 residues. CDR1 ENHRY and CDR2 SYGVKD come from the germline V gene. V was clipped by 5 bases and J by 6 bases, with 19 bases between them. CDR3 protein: CAISLAIGTKDGYTF. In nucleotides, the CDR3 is TGTGCCATCAGTCTTGCTATCGGGACTAAGGATGGCTACACCTTC.

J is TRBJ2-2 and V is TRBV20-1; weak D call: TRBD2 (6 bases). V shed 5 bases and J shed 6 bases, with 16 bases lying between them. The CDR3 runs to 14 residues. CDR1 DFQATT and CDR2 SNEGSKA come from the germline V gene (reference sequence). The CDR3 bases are TGCAGTGCTCCTCCGGGACTCTCCTCCGGGGAGCTGTTTTTT. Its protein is CSAPPGLSSGELFF.

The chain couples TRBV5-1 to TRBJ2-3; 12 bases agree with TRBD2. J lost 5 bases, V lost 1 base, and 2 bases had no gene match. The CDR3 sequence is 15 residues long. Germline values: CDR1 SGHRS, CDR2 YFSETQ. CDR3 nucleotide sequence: TGCGCCAGCAGCTTGCTGGGACTAGCGGGAGATACGCAGTATTTT. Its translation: CASSLLGLAGDTQYF.

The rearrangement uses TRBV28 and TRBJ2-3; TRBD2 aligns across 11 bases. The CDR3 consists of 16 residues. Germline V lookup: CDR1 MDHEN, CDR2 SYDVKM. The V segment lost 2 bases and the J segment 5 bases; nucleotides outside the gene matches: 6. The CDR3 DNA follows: TGTGCCAGCAGTTTAACAACTAGCGGGAGTATAGATACGCAGTATTTT. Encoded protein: CASSLTTSGSIDTQYF. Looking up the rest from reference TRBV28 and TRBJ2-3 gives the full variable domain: DVKVTQSSRYLVKRTGEKVFLECVQDMDHENMFWYRQDPGLGLRLIYFSYDVKMKEKGDIPEGYSVSREKKERFSLILESASTNQTSMYLCASSLTTSGSIDTQYFGPGTRLTVL.

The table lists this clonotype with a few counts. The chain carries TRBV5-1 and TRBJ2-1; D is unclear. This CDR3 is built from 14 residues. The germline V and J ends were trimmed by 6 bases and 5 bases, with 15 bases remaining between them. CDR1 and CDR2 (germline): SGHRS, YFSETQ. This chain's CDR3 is CASTMIGIDNEQFF. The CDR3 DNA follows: TGCGCCAGCACCATGATTGGAATCGACAATGAGCAGTTCTTC.

The CDR3 sequence is CASSPLRGVQPQHF. The CDR3, as DNA: TGTGCCAGCAGCCCTCTGAGGGGTGTACAGCCCCAGCATTTT. The chain has TRBV7-8 and TRBJ1-5, with TRBD1 as a possible D gene (5 bases). Between the trimmed V and J ends, which lost 5 bases and 7 bases, there was a span of 15 bases. Germline V gives CDR1 SGHVS, CDR2 FQNEAQ. The CDR3 loop spans 14 amino acids.

CDR3 region: CASSYNRGTEQYF. For the CDR3, the DNA is TGTGCCAGCAGTTACAATCGGGGAACCGAGCAGTACTTC. This sequence joins TRBV6-5 and TRBJ2-7, with D maybe TRBD2 (5 bases). CDR1 and CDR2 from the germline V gene are MNHEY and SVGAGI. Trimming cost V 2 bases and J 6 bases, with 11 bases left between them. The CDR3 is 13 amino acids.

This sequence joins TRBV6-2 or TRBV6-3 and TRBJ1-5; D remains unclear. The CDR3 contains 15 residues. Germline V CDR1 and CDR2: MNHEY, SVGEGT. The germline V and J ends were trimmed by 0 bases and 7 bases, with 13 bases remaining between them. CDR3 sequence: CASSYSEGLGQPQHF. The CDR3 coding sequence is TGTGCCAGCAGTTACTCCGAGGGCTTAGGACAGCCCCAGCATTTT.

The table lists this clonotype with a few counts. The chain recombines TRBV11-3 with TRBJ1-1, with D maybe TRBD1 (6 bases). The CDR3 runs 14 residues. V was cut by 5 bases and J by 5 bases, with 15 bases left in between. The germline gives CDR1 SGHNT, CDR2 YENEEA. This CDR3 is CASSTTDRRTEAFF. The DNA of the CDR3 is TGTGCCAGCAGCACCACGGACAGAAGGACTGAAGCTTTCTTT.

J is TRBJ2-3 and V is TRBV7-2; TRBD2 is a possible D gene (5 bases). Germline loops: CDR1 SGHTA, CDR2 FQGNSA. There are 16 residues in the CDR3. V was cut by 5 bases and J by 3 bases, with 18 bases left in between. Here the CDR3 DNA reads TGTGCCAGCAGCCCTAACCTAGCCACCGCTACAGATACGCAGTATTTT. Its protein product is CASSPNLATATDTQYF.

DNA for the CDR3: TGTGCCAGCAGTCCCGACAGGGTCAATTCACCCCTCCACTTT. Its protein is CASSPDRVNSPLHF. The chain joins TRBV12-3 or TRBV12-4 to TRBJ1-6; 7 bases are a match to TRBD1. J was trimmed by 7 bases and V by 5 bases; bases with no gene match: 5. CDR3 length: 14 residues.

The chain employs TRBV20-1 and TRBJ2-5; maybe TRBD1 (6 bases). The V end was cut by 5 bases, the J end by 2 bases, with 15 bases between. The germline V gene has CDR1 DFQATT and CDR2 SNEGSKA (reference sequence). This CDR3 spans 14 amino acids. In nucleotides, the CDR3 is TGCAGTGCTCGTTACAGGGTACCACAAGAGACCCAGTACTTC. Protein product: CSARYRVPQETQYF.

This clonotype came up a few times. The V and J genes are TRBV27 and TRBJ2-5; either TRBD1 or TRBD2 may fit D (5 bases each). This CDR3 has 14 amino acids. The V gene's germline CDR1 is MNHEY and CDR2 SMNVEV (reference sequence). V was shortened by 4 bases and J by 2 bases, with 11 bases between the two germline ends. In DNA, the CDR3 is TGTGCCAGCAGTTATGGGGGTTGGCAAGAGACCCAGTACTTC. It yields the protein CASSYGGWQETQYF.

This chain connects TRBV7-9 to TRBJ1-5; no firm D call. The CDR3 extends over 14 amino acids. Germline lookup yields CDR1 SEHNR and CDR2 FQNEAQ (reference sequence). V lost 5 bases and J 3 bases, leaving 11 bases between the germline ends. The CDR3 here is CASSARDDNQPQHF. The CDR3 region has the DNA TGTGCCAGCAGCGCCCGCGACGACAATCAGCCCCAGCATTTT.

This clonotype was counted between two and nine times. The CDR3 spells CAISDRPLGHNQPQHF. CDR3 DNA: TGTGCCATCAGTGACCGGCCCTTGGGGCACAATCAGCCCCAGCATTTT. The chain joins TRBV10-3 to TRBJ1-5; D is possibly TRBD1 (5 bases). V was cut by 3 bases and J by 3 bases, with 15 bases left in between. Germline V gene data show CDR1 as ENHRY and CDR2 as SYGVKD. This CDR3 is 16 amino acids long.

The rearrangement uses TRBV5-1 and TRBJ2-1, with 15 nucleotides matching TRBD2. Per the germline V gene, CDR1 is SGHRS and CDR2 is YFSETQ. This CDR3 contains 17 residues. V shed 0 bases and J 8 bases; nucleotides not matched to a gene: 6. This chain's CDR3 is CASSLVSGLAGGYEQFF. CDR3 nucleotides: TGCGCCAGCAGCTTGGTATCAGGACTAGCGGGAGGGTATGAGCAGTTCTTC.

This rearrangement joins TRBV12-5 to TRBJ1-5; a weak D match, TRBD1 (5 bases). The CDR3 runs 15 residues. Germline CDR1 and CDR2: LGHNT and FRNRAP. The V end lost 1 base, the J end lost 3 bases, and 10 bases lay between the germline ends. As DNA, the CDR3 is TGTGCTAGTGGTTTGGGATCAGGGCCCAATCAGCCCCAGCATTTT. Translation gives CASGLGSGPNQPQHF.

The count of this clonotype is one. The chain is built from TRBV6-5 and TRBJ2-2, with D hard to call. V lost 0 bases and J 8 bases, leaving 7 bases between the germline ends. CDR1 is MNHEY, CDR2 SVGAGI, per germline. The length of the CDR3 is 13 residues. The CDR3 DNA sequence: TGTGCCAGCAGTTACTCGATTGCGGGGGAGCTGTTTTTT. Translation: CASSYSIAGELFF.

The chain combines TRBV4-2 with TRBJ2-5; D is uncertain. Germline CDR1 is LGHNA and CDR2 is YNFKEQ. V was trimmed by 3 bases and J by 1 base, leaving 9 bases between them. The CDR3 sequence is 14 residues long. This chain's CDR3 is CASSQRQSQETQYF. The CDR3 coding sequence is TGTGCCAGCAGCCAGCGTCAGTCCCAAGAGACCCAGTACTTC.

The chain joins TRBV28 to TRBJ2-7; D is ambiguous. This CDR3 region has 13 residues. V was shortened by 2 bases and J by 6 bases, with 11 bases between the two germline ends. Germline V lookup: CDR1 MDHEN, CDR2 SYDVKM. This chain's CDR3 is CASSLASVGEQYF. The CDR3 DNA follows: TGTGCCAGCAGTTTAGCCTCGGTGGGCGAGCAGTACTTC.

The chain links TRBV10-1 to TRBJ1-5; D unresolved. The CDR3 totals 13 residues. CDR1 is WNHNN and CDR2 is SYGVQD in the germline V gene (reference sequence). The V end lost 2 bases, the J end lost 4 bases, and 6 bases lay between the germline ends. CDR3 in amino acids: CASSEVKNQPQHF. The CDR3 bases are TGCGCCAGCAGTGAGGTAAAGAATCAGCCCCAGCATTTT.

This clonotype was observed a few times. Here the CDR3 reads CASSVELAGETDTQYF. The CDR3 DNA reads TGTGCCAGCAGCGTAGAACTAGCGGGAGAAACAGATACGCAGTATTTT. The rearrangement uses TRBV9 and TRBJ2-3; 11 nucleotides agree with TRBD2. The CDR3 extends over 16 amino acids. Trimming at V came to 0 bases and at J to 3 bases, leaving 3 bases not matched to a gene. Per the germline V gene, CDR1 is SGDLS and CDR2 is YYNGEE.